A selection of T cell receptor beta chains follows, all from one sample in a study of T cell responses to AZD1222 COVID-19 vaccine. Data came from immunoSEQ multiplex PCR; TCRdb stores just in-frame clones and leaves some out. The repertoire holds approximately 80,000 clones, with 70% to 90% as singletons. Sequencing was performed on peripheral blood, taken on day 0 of AZD1222 vaccination. These receptors all stem from an adult in good health. CDR3s include the opening cysteine and the closing phenylalanine or tryptophan. The D gene is left open where the match is weak. Not all rows give a size; the values are once, few, many and, for expanded clones, a class.

-,TRBJ2-2,13,TRBD1,TRBV5-1,TGCGCCAGCAGCCTACAGGGGCCCGGGGAGCTGTTTTTT,CASSLQGPGELFF
-,TRBJ1-1,15,-,TRBV7-9,TGTGCCAGCAGCCCATACAGTGGGGGAGGCACTGAAGCTTTCTTT,CASSPYSGGGTEAFF
-,TRBJ2-7,14,-,TRBV9,TGTGCCAGCAGCCCCGATCACGGGCCCTACGAGCAGTACTTC,CASSPDHGPYEQYF
-,TRBJ1-1,18,TRBD1,TRBV30,TGTGCCTGGAGTACACGGGGGAGGGGGCTACGGTTAGGCACTGAAGCTTTCTTT,CAWSTRGRGLRLGTEAFF
-,TRBJ1-1,14,TRBD1,TRBV5-4,TGTGCCAGCAGCTTTGACAGGGCGAACACTGAAGCTTTCTTT,CASSFDRANTEAFF
-,TRBJ2-7,14,-,TRBV5-5,TGTGCCAGCAGCTTGGGCAGTCTCTCCTACGAGCAGTACTTC,CASSLGSLSYEQYF
-,TRBJ1-4,13,-,TRBV4-1,TGCGCCAGCAGTAAAGCAACTAATGAAAAACTGTTTTTT,CASSKATNEKLFF
few,TRBJ1-5,15,-,TRBV5-6,TGTGCCAGCAGCTTCTCGGGGGAGAGCAATCAGCCCCAGCATTTT,CASSFSGESNQPQHF
-,TRBJ2-2,16,TRBD1,TRBV19,TGTGCCAGTAGTATAAGGAAGGGGGCGCAGAACGGGGAGCTGTTTTTT,CASSIRKGAQNGELFF
-,TRBJ1-4,15,-,TRBV2,TGTGCCAGCAGGAGAAGGATTGCAACTAATGAAAAACTGTTTTTT,CASRRRIATNEKLFF
-,TRBJ2-1,14,TRBD2,TRBV15,TGTGCCACCAGCAGAGTTCTAGCGGACAATGAGCAGTTCTTC,CATSRVLADNEQFF
-,TRBJ1-1,14,TRBD1,TRBV5-4,TGTGCCAGCAGAGGACAGGGCATGAACACTGAAGCTTTCTTT,CASRGQGMNTEAFF
-,TRBJ1-1,15,TRBD1,TRBV28,TGTGCCAGTGGACAGGGGGCGAATTGGAACACTGAAGCTTTCTTT,CASGQGANWNTEAFF
-,TRBJ1-6,16,-,TRBV5-1,TGCGCCAGCAGCTTTGACCGCAGCTCCTATAATTCACCCCTCCACTTT,CASSFDRSSYNSPLHF
-,TRBJ2-2,16,-,TRBV3-1/TRBV3-2,TGTGCCAGCAGCCAAGATGTCGGGGTTAGAACCGGGGAGCTGTTTTTT,CASSQDVGVRTGELFF
-,TRBJ1-2,13,-,TRBV27,TGTGCCAGCAGTTTAAGTCAGATACATGGCTACACCTTC,CASSLSQIHGYTF
-,TRBJ1-4,18,-,TRBV21-1,TGTGCCAGCAGCAAACGAGGGACAGGGGGGGATTCTAATGAAAAACTGTTTTTT,CASSKRGTGGDSNEKLFF
-,TRBJ2-3,17,-,TRBV19,TGTGCCAGTAGTATATGGTTCCGGGCGGGACTCACAGATACGCAGTATTTT,CASSIWFRAGLTDTQYF
-,TRBJ2-5,11,-,TRBV3-1/TRBV3-2,TGTGCCAGCAAAGGGGCAGAGACCCAGTACTTC,CASKGAETQYF
-,TRBJ2-1,15,TRBD1,TRBV5-1,TGCGCCAGCAGCGAGGACAGGGCCAGTAGTGGGGAGCAGTTCTTC,CASSEDRASSGEQFF
-,TRBJ1-1,12,-,TRBV5-1,TGCGCCAGCAGCTTGGGAGGACCTCGGGCTTTCTTT,CASSLGGPRAFF
once,TRBJ2-6,18,TRBD1,TRBV2,TGTGCCAGCATGGTAGGGACAGGGGCCCGCTCTGGGGCCAACGTCCTGACTTTC,CASMVGTGARSGANVLTF
-,TRBJ1-2,14,-,TRBV18,TGTGCCAGCTCCACCAACGGCGGGGGCTATGGCTACACCTTC,CASSTNGGGYGYTF
once,TRBJ2-7,15,-,TRBV27,TGTGCCAGCAGTTTATCGAAAGTGTCTTACTACGAGCAGTACTTC,CASSLSKVSYYEQYF
-,TRBJ1-2,15,-,TRBV5-1,TGCGCCAGCAGCTTGGGAGAGGGGTTAGGATATGGCTACACCTTC,CASSLGEGLGYGYTF
-,TRBJ2-7,17,-,TRBV3-1/TRBV3-2,TGTGCCAGCAGTAACCAGGGGCGTGAGGGGGGCTCCTACGAGCAGTACTTC,CASSNQGREGGSYEQYF
few,TRBJ1-2,12,TRBD1,TRBV7-9,TGTGCCAGCAGCTTGGGACAGAATGGCTACACCTTC,CASSLGQNGYTF
-,TRBJ1-2,17,TRBD1,TRBV3-1/TRBV3-2,TGTGCCAGCAGCCAAGGCGGGACAGGGGGGCCTAACTATGGCTACACCTTC,CASSQGGTGGPNYGYTF
-,TRBJ2-7,11,-,TRBV30,TGTGCCTGGCAAGGGACCTACGAGCAGTACTTC,CAWQGTYEQYF
-,TRBJ2-4,13,TRBD1,TRBV19,TGTGCCAGCCAACAGGGGCAGAGGAACATTCAGTACTTC,CASQQGQRNIQYF
-,TRBJ2-5,13,-,TRBV7-2,TGTGCCAGCAGCGCAGACTACGCTGAGACCCAGTACTTC,CASSADYAETQYF
few,TRBJ2-3,15,-,TRBV7-8,TGTGCCAGCAGCCGTCAGGGGGGGCCCCCAGATACGCAGTATTTT,CASSRQGGPPDTQYF
-,TRBJ2-5,13,-,TRBV18,TGTGCCAGCTCACCAGGACAGCAAGAGACCCAGTACTTC,CASSPGQQETQYF
-,TRBJ1-2,14,TRBD1,TRBV5-4,TGTGCCAGCAGCGCCAACAGGGGGTCGTATGGCTACACCTTC,CASSANRGSYGYTF
-,TRBJ1-2,13,-,TRBV19,TGTGCCACTAGGACCGGCTCTCCCAATGGCTACACCTTC,CATRTGSPNGYTF
-,TRBJ2-1,15,-,TRBV14,TGTGCCAGCAGCTACGAGCGGGCCTCCTACAATGAGCAGTTCTTC,CASSYERASYNEQFF
once,TRBJ1-5,13,TRBD1,TRBV2,TGTGCCAGCAGGGGACAGGAGAAACAGCCCCAGCATTTT,CASRGQEKQPQHF
once,TRBJ1-3,12,-,TRBV2,TGTGCCAGCAGTGAAGGAGGAAACACCATATATTTT,CASSEGGNTIYF
-,TRBJ1-1,16,TRBD1,TRBV5-6,TGTGCCAGCAGCTTGTACCAGCCAGGGGGGGTCACTGAAGCTTTCTTT,CASSLYQPGGVTEAFF
-,TRBJ2-5,15,-,TRBV5-1,TGCGCCAGCAGCGTATACCCGGGCCCCGGGGGGACCCAGTACTTC,CASSVYPGPGGTQYF
-,TRBJ1-1,14,-,TRBV28,TGTGCCAGCAGTTCACTACAGGGAACCACTGAAGCTTTCTTT,CASSSLQGTTEAFF